This T cell receptor beta chain derives from a study of Graves' ophthalmopathy and Graves' hyperthyroidism. Study as a whole: Peripheral blood sampling occurred at initial diagnosis, before any treatment.

This clonotype was observed many times. Antigen unknown. This CDR3 has 15 amino acids. The V and J ends lost 4 bases and 10 bases respectively, with 17 bases between them. Germline V gives CDR1 MDHEN, CDR2 SYDVKM. Overall study findings and caveats: A classifier, a 13-signature model, separated ophthalmopathy from stable hyperthyroidism with 85% to 90% sensitivity and roughly 80% specificity.

RNA transcripts were the template, and TCR beta CDR3 regions were amplified from them. RT-PCR with HTBI primers came first, then second-round multiplex PCR. Each CDR3 protein gets one entry after TCRdb re-called the multiplex PCR reads with MiXCR. The repertoire holds 220,000 or so distinct CDR3 sequences, with about 22% as singletons. Specimen: peripheral blood. The V and J genes are TRBV28 and TRBJ1-6; TRBD1 might be the D (5 bases). This receptor was obtained from a woman aged 45 to 65 with Graves' ophthalmopathy. CDR3 amino acids: CASSSGTRGDSPLHF. The CDR3, as DNA: TGTGCCAGCAGTTCGGGGACGCGTGGAGACTCACCCCTCCACTTT.